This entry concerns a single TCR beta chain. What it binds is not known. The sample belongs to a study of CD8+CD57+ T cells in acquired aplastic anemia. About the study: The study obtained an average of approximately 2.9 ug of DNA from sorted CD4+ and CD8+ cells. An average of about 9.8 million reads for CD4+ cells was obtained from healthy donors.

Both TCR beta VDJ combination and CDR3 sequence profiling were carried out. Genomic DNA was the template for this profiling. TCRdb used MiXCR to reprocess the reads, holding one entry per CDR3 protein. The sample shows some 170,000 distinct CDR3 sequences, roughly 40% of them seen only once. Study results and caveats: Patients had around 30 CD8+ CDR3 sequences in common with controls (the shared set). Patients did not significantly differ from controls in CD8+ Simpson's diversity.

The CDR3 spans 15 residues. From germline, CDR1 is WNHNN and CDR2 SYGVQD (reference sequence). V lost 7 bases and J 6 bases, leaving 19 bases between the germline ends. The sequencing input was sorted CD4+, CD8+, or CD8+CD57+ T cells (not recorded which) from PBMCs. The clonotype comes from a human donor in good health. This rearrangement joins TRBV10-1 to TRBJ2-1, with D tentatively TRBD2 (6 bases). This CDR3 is CASKADYPIPNEQFF. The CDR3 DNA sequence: TGCGCCAGCAAAGCGGACTACCCAATACCCAATGAGCAGTTCTTC.